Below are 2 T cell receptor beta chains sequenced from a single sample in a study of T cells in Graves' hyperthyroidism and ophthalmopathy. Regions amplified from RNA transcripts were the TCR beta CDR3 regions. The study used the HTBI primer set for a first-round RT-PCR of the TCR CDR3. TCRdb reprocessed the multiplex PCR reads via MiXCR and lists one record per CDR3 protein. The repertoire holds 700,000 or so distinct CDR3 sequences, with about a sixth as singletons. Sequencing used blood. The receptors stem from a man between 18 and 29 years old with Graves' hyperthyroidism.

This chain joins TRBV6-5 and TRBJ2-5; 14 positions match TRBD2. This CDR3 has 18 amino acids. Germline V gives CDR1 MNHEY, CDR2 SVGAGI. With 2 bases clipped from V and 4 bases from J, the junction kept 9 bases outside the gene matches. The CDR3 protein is CASSYPGLAGVNPETQYF. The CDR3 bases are TGTGCCAGCAGTTACCCGGGACTAGCGGGAGTAAACCCAGAGACCCAGTACTTC.

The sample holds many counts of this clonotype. The CDR3 protein is CASSLDSGNEQFF. CDR3 bases: TGTGCCAGCAGCTTAGATTCCGGAAATGAGCAGTTCTTC. The chain joins TRBV7-2 to TRBJ2-1; D gene unclear. V lost 1 base to trimming and J lost 7 bases, with 8 bases between them. This CDR3 is built from 13 residues. CDR1 SGHTA and CDR2 FQGNSA come from the germline V gene.